One sample yielded the 6 T cell receptor beta chains listed below, sequenced in a study of blood T cell repertoires in COVID-19. Sequencing used immunoSEQ multiplex PCR; TCRdb keeps in-frame clones, though not all of them. The sample has around 260,000 clones; 88% are singletons. Sequencing was carried out using peripheral blood. Receptor source: a man in his sixties who had recovered from COVID-19.

The chain recombines TRBV27 with TRBJ2-7; D gene ambiguous. V was clipped by 2 bases and J by 2 bases, with 10 bases between them. Germline V gene sequence: CDR1 MNHEY, CDR2 SMNVEV (reference sequence). This CDR3 region has 14 residues. This CDR3 reads CASSLGASAYEQYF. Here the CDR3 DNA reads TGTGCCAGCAGTTTAGGAGCCAGTGCCTACGAGCAGTACTTC.

The CDR3 protein is CASSFTENYEQYF. The DNA of the CDR3 is TGTGCCAGCAGCTTTACAGAAAACTACGAGCAGTACTTC. J is TRBJ2-7 and V is TRBV7-8; the D is unclear. With 3 bases removed from V and 3 bases from J, the gap between germline ends came to 9 bases. The germline V gene has CDR1 SGHVS and CDR2 FQNEAQ. This CDR3 region has 13 residues.

The chain recombines TRBV7-8 with TRBJ2-3; a weak D match, TRBD1 (5 bases). The CDR3 consists of 17 residues. Germline V gives CDR1 SGHVS, CDR2 FQNEAQ. V was shortened by 5 bases and J by 2 bases, with 20 bases between the two germline ends. The CDR3 region has the DNA TGTGCCAGCAGCAAAGGGGCGGCGTCCCCCACCACAGATACGCAGTATTTT. Encoded protein: CASSKGAASPTTDTQYF.

This clone was seen a handful of times. The genes are TRBV3-1 (or the pseudogene TRBV3-2) and TRBJ1-2, with TRBD1 identical over 11 bases. The CDR3 is made up of 12 amino acids. V shed 8 bases, J shed 7 bases, and the junction held 3 bases outside the gene matches. Germline-derived CDR1 and CDR2 are LGHDT and YNNKEL (reference sequence). For the CDR3, the DNA is TGTGCCAGCCGGACAGGGGGCCTTGGCTACACCTTC. It encodes CASRTGGLGYTF.

The rearrangement links TRBV15 to TRBJ1-2; D not resolved. The germline gives CDR1 LNHNV, CDR2 YYDKDF (reference sequence). V was pared by 0 bases and J by 4 bases, with 6 bases between. CDR3 length equals 13 residues. The CDR3 loop is CATSREASYGYTF. The CDR3 DNA follows: TGTGCCACCAGCAGAGAGGCTTCCTATGGCTACACCTTC.

The chain links TRBV18 to TRBJ2-5; D is undetermined. V was clipped by 3 bases and J by 1 base, with 9 bases between them. Germline assignment: CDR1 KGHSH and CDR2 LQKENI. The CDR3 has 14 residues. DNA for the CDR3: TGTGCCAGCTCACCCCTTCCCCCCCAAGAGACCCAGTACTTC. Translating gives CASSPLPPQETQYF.